This T cell receptor beta chain stems from a study of T-cell memory formation after mild COVID-19 (dated by TCRdb to the early 2020s). For the study in its entirety: TCR sequence clusters from the two donors were largely donor specific. The cohort was made up of two young adult volunteers, one female and one male, who were previously healthy. In two donors, T-cell clones that expanded and contracted after mild COVID-19 were followed by sequencing TCRalpha and TCRbeta repertoires longitudinally.

Sequencing instrument: Illumina NovaSeq 6000. Using 5'RACE with constant-segment primers, TCRalpha and TCRbeta cDNA libraries were constructed, with sample barcodes and unique molecular identifiers added in the process. RNA was extracted from every sample with Trizol reagent. Library amplification was performed in two PCR steps, and a second sample barcode and Illumina TruSeq adapters were introduced in the second step. Libraries were sequenced on an Illumina NovaSeq with 2 x 150 bp paired-end reads. In the paper's pipeline: Reads were demultiplexed and collapsed into UMI-guided consensus sequences with migec v1.2.7. Using mixcr v2.1.11, UMI consensuses were aligned to TRA and TRB V and J templates and then assembled into clonotypes. A clonotype was counted as expanded or contracted only when both edgeR and NoisET called the clonotype significant, with the noise models trained on biological replicates. For edgeR calls, the thresholds were a false discovery rate-adjusted p below 0.01 and a log2 fold-change of 1. As an exploratory analysis of dynamics, max-normalized trajectories of the 1000 most abundant clonotypes were examined by PCA with hierarchical clustering. The CD4 or CD8 phenotype of responding clones was assigned using the separately sequenced CD4+ and CD8+ repertoires. TCRdb redid the processing of the public reads, applying fastp at Q25 and MiXCR, and retained in-frame beta chains. All rows with the same CDR3 protein become a single entry with the most common DNA and genes. These V and J calls rely on TCRdb rather than the paper's analysis. Within this sample are hundreds of thousands of distinct CDR3 sequences, with about 22% of them counted one time only. In total, the top ten clones hold approximately 8% of the sample.

PBMCs were isolated by Ficoll-Paque density gradient centrifugation. In the case of this clonotype: Its binding antigen is unknown. The input lacks base qualities; no much larger clone sits a single base away.

Taken from cysteine to phenylalanine, the CDR3 has 16 residues. Of the read, only the CDR3 DNA is kept; its 48 bases are in frame from base 1. The junction shows trimming of 6 bases on V and 5 bases on J, plus 22 bases between the germline ends. What the work shows at the level of the full study, not this receptor alone: SARS-CoV-2 specificity was not confirmed for the second-wave clones peaking on day 37. Only a couple of mild cases were covered by the study, and larger cohorts that include severe cases with pre-infection samples were considered necessary. Clones contracting from day 15 to 85 had balanced CD4/CD8 phenotypes, while a second wave expanding from day 15 to 37 was biased towards CD4+. Contracting CD4+ clones appeared mostly in the CM and EM memory subsets, whereas CD8+ clones were enriched in EMRA. Some responding clones were found in pre-infection memory, which suggests that pre-existing cross-reactive memory T cells took part in the SARS-CoV-2 response.

The receptor's source is an adult woman who had mild COVID-19 (a few samples of this study predate the infection). The sample titles of this study are shuffled in the database, so cell type and time point are left out; the donor was told from shared clones. The chain joins TRBV12-3 or TRBV12-4 to TRBJ2-5; 6 matching bases give a weak D call of TRBD2. Sequenced sample: PBMCs or a T cell subset sorted from them (not recorded which). The CDR3 is CASRDSSRGRGETQYF. The sequence in DNA is TGTGCCAGCAGAGACTCTAGTAGGGGCCGGGGGGAGACCCAGTACTTC.